These T cell receptor beta chains were read from a single sample in a study of OX40 agonist ivuxolimab in advanced cancers. Assay used: immunoSEQ multiplex PCR; TCRdb lists only in-frame clones, some missing. The table records about 69,000 clones, 80% to 90% of them present only once. The source was CD4+ or CD8+ T cells sorted from blood, collected in a trial of the OX40 agonist ivuxolimab. Source of these receptors: an adult with an advanced solid tumor such as melanoma, head and neck, liver or kidney cancer. Both conserved end residues are trimmed from each CDR3. The D gene is left open where the match is weak. Some rows mark clone size as missing; the rest say once, few, many or name a class of expanded clone.

abundance	v_gene	d_gene	j_gene	CDR3aa
NA	TRBV27	NA	TRBJ2-1	ASRWAYNEQF
once	TRBV7-9	NA	TRBJ2-1	ASRLYNEQF
NA	TRBV2	NA	TRBJ2-5	ASSASTWETQY
NA	TRBV29-1	TRBD1	TRBJ2-7	SVGTGTTYEQY
NA	TRBV27	NA	TRBJ1-5	ASSFGAHQPQH
NA	TRBV11-1	TRBD1	TRBJ2-1	ASTSWDRESNEQF
NA	TRBV27	NA	TRBJ2-2	ASSLPNTGELF
NA	TRBV30	NA	TRBJ1-5	AWTPGGASNQPQH
few	TRBV7-6	NA	TRBJ1-6	ASSLEGNSPLH
NA	TRBV5-5	NA	TRBJ2-1	ASTLAPSPFNEQF
NA	TRBV27	NA	TRBJ2-5	ASSFRLAETQY
NA	TRBV7-8	TRBD1	TRBJ1-5	ASSFTGQLGQPQH
NA	TRBV11-3	TRBD1	TRBJ1-3	ASSSGTDSGNTIY
NA	TRBV4-1	TRBD1	TRBJ1-2	ASSQERTGPNYGYT
NA	TRBV27	NA	TRBJ2-2	ASSQGQSANTGELF
NA	TRBV28	NA	TRBJ1-1	ASSSQGYTEAF
NA	TRBV5-5	NA	TRBJ2-1	ASSPRLQEGNEQF
NA	TRBV7-9	NA	NA	ASSFGPSYEQY
NA	TRBV15	NA	TRBJ1-3	ATSRLMDSGNTIY
NA	TRBV6-6	TRBD1	TRBJ1-2	ASSYSNRGYYGYT
few	TRBV4-2	NA	TRBJ2-7	ASGPGERVSYEQY
NA	TRBV5-6	NA	TRBJ1-1	ASSLGGQNTEAF
once	TRBV27	TRBD2	TRBJ2-7	ASSSLGGREKYEQY
NA	TRBV19	NA	TRBJ1-2	ASSIMGYSGYT
NA	TRBV4-1	TRBD2	TRBJ2-3	ASSLSGGPTGTQY
NA	TRBV7-6	TRBD2	NA	ASSLLGERGEQY
NA	TRBV6-5	TRBD1	TRBJ2-1	ASSYPGGNEQF
once	TRBV29-1	TRBD2	TRBJ2-3	SVEGLAARDTQY
NA	TRBV5-8	NA	TRBJ2-3	ASSYSGSTDTQY
NA	TRBV28	NA	TRBJ2-1	ASSFRLYNEQF
NA	TRBV30	NA	TRBJ2-7	AWSLQYEQY
NA	TRBV5-6	NA	TRBJ2-1	ASSLGVGVDEQF
NA	TRBV7-6	TRBD1	TRBJ2-2	ASSLEGTGSTGELF
NA	TRBV28	TRBD1	TRBJ2-2	ASSLSGRGLTGELF
NA	TRBV27	NA	TRBJ1-5	ASSLGGSYQPQH
NA	TRBV10-3	NA	TRBJ2-1	AIISGTGPYNEQF
NA	TRBV14	NA	TRBJ2-3	ASSQIGWGDTQY
NA	TRBV7-9	TRBD2	TRBJ2-2	ASSSSTSGEIGELF
NA	TRBV7-2	NA	TRBJ1-5	ASSLSGAGNQPQH
few	TRBV5-4	TRBD1	TRBJ1-1	ASSWTGETEAF
NA	TRBV5-4	TRBD2	TRBJ2-7	ASSLGGGTFYEQY
NA	TRBV11-3	TRBD1	TRBJ2-2	ASSFRQGVGGELF
NA	TRBV5-5	TRBD1	TRBJ2-6	ASSPTGQGNSGANVLT
NA	TRBV7-6	NA	TRBJ1-1	ATAGGDGTEAF
NA	TRBV7-2	NA	TRBJ2-7	ASSPRGAEQY
NA	TRBV4-2	NA	TRBJ1-1	ASSRTGAEYTEAF